This TCR beta chain appears in the sequencing data of a study of metastatic and nonmetastatic thyroid tumors. The wider study: Across blood and tumor or nodule tissue, repertoires from malignant and benign thyroid patients were compared with one another.

This clone was observed many times. Its antigen remains unidentified. In the study's own analysis: To classify distant metastasis in papillary thyroid cancer, a model was built from CDR3 differences across clinicopathological groups. With MiXCR, TCRdb called clones anew from the PCR reads. TCRdb's processing, not the authors', yielded these V and J calls. Among over 10,000 clones, about 12% were seen once, and the ten largest hold about 33%. Study results and limitations: Relative to benign nodules, malignant thyroid tumors were reportedly characterized by significantly elevated TCR beta diversity in blood and tumor.

V gave up 3 bases and J gave up 0 bases; unmatched junction bases: 2. The germline gives CDR1 KGHSH, CDR2 LQKENI. This CDR3 spans 17 amino acids. Among the patients, none had received any treatment before thyroid surgery. Sequences were obtained from blood. The sequence came from a female donor with papillary thyroid cancer or a benign thyroid nodule (not recorded which). Some clones in this sample may be carry-over from other donors' samples. This chain uses TRBV18 with TRBJ2-6; TRBD1 matches at 10 bases. This CDR3 reads CASSPGTGASGANVLTF. For the CDR3, the DNA is TGTGCCAGCTCACCCGGGACAGGGGCCTCTGGGGCCAACGTCCTGACTTTC.